This TCR beta chain was recovered during a study of shared clonotypes between healthy human individuals. The wider study: The people who gave samples were a couple of women and a few men aged 18 to 49.

Comment on this clone: Its antigen is unidentified.

Caucasian adults residing in Nashville, Tennessee made up all the donors. CDR1 and CDR2 from the germline V gene are MNHEY and SMNVEV (reference sequence). V was clipped by 5 bases and J by 5 bases; unmatched bases: 9. The CDR3 consists of 15 residues. Study results and caveats: Richness estimates generally favored naive over memory subsets.

Template for every sorted-subset replicate PCR totaled about 200 ng DNA, approximately 30,000 T cell genomes. Repertoires were generated with immunoSEQ multiplex PCR, while TCRdb's copy carries only in-frame clones and drops some. This table holds 2,500,000 or so clones, 93% found once. This sequence joins TRBV27 and TRBJ1-1; the match to TRBD1 covers 9 bases. Sequencing was carried out using naive CD4+ T cells from PBMCs. Indicated subset: CD45RA+ positively selected. The clonotype was recovered from a man in his late teens or twenties in good health. Some clones in this sample may be carry-over from other donors' samples. For the CDR3, the DNA is TGTGCCAGCAGTCGGTGGACAGGGGCGGAAACTGAAGCTTTCTTT. Amino acid sequence: CASSRWTGAETEAFF.